This TCR beta chain was captured by sequencing in a study of T cell responses to AZD1222 COVID-19 vaccine. Overall study results and limits: Females outnumbered males among donors, who were mostly white British; clonal diversity was possibly underestimated. Vaccination with two AZD1222 doses was followed by a rise in Spike-specific TCR breadth and depth. Spike-wide coverage was observed for vaccine-associated CD4 TCRs, with dominant responses at 160-218 and 743-854.

This clone turned up a few times. Its antigen remains unidentified. Both about-4-week and about-12-week second-dose recipients were combined. CDR3 size: 13 residues. CDR1 is SEHNR, CDR2 FQNEAQ, per germline (reference sequence). V was cut by 2 bases and J by 4 bases, with 8 bases left in between. Using immunoSEQ multiplex PCR, the repertoire was profiled, and TCRdb retains in-frame clones only, with some absent. The top ten clones hold about 1.9% of a sample with around 140,000 clones, 75% to 95% of them seen once. The source is an adult who received the AZD1222 COVID-19 vaccine. The chain carries TRBV7-9 and TRBJ1-1; no firm D call. Sequencing was performed on peripheral blood, taken 28 days after the second AZD1222 dose. DNA of the CDR3: TGTGCCAGCAGCTTAATAGGTTTCACTGAAGCTTTCTTT. Its protein is CASSLIGFTEAFF.